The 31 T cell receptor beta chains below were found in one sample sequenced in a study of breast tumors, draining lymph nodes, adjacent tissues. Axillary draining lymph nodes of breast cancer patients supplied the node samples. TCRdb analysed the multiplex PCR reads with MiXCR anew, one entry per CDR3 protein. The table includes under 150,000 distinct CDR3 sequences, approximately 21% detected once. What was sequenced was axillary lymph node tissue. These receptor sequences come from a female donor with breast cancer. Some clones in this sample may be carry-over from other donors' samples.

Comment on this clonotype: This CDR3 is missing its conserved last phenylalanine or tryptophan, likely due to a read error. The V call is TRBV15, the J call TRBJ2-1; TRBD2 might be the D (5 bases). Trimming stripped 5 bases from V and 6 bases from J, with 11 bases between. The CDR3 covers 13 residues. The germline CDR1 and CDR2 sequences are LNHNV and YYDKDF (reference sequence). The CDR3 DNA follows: TGTGCCACCAGCGAAAAGGACTCCAATGAGCAGTTCCTC. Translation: CATSEKDSNEQFL.

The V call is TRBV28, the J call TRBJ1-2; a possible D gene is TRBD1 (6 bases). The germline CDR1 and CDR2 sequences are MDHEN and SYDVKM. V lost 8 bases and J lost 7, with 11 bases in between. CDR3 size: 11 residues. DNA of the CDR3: TGTGCCAGCGGTACAGGGATTGGCTACACCTTC. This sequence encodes CASGTGIGYTF.

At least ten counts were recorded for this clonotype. Here the CDR3 reads CASSLGAGRSQETQYF. The CDR3 nucleotides read TGTGCCAGCAGCTTAGGGGCAGGACGGAGCCAAGAGACCCAGTACTTC. The chain combines TRBV7-6 with TRBJ2-5; no clear D gene. This CDR3 has 16 residues. CDR1 and CDR2 (germline): SGHVS, FNYEAQ. Trimming cost V 1 base and J 1 base, with 13 bases left between them. Together with reference TRBV7-6 and TRBJ2-5, the CDR3 gives the full variable domain: GAGVSQSPRYKVTKRGQDVALRCDPISGHVSLYWYRQALGQGPEFLTYFNYEAQQDKSGLPNDRFSAERPEGSISTLTIQRTEQRDSAMYRCASSLGAGRSQETQYFGPGTRLLVL.

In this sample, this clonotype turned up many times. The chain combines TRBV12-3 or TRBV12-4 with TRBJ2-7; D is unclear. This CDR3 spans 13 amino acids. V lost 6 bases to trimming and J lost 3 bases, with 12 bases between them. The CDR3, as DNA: TGTGCCAGCAGCCCTTCCGCAGGCTACGAGCAGTACTTC. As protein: CASSPSAGYEQYF.

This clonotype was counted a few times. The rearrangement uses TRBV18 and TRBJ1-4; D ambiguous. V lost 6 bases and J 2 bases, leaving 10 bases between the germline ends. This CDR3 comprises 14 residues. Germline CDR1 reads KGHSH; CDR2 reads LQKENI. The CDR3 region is CASSPDGTNEKLFF. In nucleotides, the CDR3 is TGTGCCAGCTCCCCTGACGGGACTAATGAAAAACTGTTTTTT.

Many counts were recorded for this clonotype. The CDR3 DNA is TGTGCCAGCAGCCTAGAGACCGGGACTAGCTACGAGCAGTACTTC. Residues: CASSLETGTSYEQYF. This chain connects TRBV2 to TRBJ2-7, with TRBD2 matching 8 bases. The J segment lost 3 bases and the V segment lost 6 bases, leaving 10 bases of the junction unmatched. This CDR3 comprises 15 residues. Germline CDR1 SNHLY, CDR2 FYNNEI.

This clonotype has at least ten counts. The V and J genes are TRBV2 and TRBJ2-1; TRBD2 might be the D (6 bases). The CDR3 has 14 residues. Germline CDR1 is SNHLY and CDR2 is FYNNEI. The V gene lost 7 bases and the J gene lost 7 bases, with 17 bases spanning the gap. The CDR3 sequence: CASMLSGVVNEQFF. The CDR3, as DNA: TGTGCCAGCATGCTTTCGGGAGTCGTAAATGAGCAGTTCTTC.

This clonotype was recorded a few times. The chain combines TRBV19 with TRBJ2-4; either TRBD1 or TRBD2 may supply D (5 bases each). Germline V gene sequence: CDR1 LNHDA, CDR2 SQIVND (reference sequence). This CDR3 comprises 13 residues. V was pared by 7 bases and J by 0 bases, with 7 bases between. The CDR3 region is CASMGRAKNIQYF. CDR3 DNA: TGTGCCAGTATGGGACGAGCCAAAAACATTCAGTACTTC. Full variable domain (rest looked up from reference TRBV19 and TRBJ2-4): DGGITQSPKYLFRKEGQNVTLSCEQNLNHDAMYWYRQDPGQGLRLIYYSQIVNDFQKGDIAEGYSVSREKKESFPLTVTSAQKNPTAFYLCASMGRAKNIQYFGAGTRLSVL.

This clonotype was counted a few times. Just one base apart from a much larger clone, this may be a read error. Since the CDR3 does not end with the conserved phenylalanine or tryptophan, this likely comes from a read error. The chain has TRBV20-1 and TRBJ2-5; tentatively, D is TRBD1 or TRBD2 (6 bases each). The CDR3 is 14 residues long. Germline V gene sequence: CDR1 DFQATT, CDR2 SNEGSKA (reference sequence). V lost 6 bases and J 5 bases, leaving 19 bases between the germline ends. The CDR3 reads CSAGGPGARETQYL. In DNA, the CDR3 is TGCAGTGCCGGGGGTCCAGGGGCTCGGGAGACCCAGTACCTC.

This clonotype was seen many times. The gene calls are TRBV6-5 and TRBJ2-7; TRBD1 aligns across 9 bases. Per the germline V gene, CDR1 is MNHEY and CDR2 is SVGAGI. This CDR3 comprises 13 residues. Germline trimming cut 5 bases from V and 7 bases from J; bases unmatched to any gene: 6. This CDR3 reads CASSTGQGKEQYF. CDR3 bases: TGTGCCAGCAGTACGGGACAGGGTAAAGAGCAGTACTTC.

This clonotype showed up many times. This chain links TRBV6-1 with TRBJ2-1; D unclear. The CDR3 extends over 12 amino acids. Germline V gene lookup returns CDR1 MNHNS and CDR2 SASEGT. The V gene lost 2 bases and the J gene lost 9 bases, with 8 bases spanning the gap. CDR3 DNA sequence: TGTGCCAGCAGTGAATCGGTGGGTGAGCAGTTCTTC. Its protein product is CASSESVGEQFF.

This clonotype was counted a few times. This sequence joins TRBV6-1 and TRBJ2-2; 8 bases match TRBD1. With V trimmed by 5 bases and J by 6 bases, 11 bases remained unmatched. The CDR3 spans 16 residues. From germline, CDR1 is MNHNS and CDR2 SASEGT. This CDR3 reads CASSLDRVRVSGELFF. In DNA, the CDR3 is TGTGCCAGCAGTCTGGACAGGGTCAGAGTGTCCGGGGAGCTGTTTTTT.

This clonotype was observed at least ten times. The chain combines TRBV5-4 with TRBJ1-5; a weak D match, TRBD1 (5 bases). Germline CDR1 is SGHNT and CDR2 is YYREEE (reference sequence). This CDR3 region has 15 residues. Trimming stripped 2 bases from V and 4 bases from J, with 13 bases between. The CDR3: CASSFGTNSNQPQHF. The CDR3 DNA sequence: TGTGCCAGCAGCTTCGGGACGAATTCGAATCAGCCCCAGCATTTT.

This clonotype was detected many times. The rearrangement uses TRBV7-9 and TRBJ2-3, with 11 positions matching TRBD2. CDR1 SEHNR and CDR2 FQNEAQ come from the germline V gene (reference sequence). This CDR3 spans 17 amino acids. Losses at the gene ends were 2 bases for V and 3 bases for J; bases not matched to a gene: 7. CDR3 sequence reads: CASSLRLAGGLTDTQYF. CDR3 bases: TGTGCCAGCAGCTTAAGATTAGCGGGAGGGCTGACAGATACGCAGTATTTT. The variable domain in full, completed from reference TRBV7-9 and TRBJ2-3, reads DTGVSQNPRHKITKRGQNVTFRCDPISEHNRLYWYRQTLGQGPEFLTYFQNEAQLEKSRLLSDRFSAERPKGSFSTLEIQRTEQGDSAMYLCASSLRLAGGLTDTQYFGPGTRLTVL.

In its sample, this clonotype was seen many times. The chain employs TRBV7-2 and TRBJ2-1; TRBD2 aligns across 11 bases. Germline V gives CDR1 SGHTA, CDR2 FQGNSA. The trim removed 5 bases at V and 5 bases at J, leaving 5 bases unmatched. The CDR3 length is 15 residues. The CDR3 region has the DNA TGTGCCAGCAGCCCAAGACTAGCGGGGCACAATGAGCAGTTCTTC. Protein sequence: CASSPRLAGHNEQFF. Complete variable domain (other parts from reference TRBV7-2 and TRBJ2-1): GAGVSQSPSNKVTEKGKDVELRCDPISGHTALYWYRQSLGQGLEFLIYFQGNSAPDKSGLPSDRFSAERTGGSVSTLTIQRTQQEDSAVYLCASSPRLAGHNEQFFGPGTRLTVL.

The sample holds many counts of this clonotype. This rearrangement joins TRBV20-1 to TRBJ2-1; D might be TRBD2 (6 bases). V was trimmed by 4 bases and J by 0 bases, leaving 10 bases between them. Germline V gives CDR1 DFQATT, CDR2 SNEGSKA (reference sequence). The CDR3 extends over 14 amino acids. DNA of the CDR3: TGCAGTGCTATGAGACTAGACTCCTACAATGAGCAGTTCTTC. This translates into CSAMRLDSYNEQFF.

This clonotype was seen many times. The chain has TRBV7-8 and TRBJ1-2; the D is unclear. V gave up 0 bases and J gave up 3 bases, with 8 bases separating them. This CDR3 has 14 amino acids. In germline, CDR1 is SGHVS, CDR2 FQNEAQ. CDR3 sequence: CASSLAEGHYGYTF. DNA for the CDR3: TGTGCCAGCAGCTTAGCGGAGGGCCACTATGGCTACACCTTC.

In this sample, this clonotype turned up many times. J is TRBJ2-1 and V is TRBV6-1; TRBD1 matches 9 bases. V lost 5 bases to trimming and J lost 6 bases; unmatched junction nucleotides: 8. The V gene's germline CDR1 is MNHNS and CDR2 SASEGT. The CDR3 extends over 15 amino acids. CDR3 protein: CASSLRTGVFNEQFF. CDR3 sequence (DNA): TGTGCCAGCAGTCTTAGGACAGGGGTCTTCAATGAGCAGTTCTTC.

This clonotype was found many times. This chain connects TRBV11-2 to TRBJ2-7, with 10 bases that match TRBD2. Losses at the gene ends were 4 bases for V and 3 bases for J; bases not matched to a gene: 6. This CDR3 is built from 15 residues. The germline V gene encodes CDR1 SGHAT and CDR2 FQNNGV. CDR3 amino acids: CASSSPGLASYEQYF. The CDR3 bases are TGTGCCAGCAGCTCGCCGGGACTAGCGAGCTACGAGCAGTACTTC.

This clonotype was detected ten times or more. The CDR3 DNA follows: TGCAGTGCTAGAGGGCCCCCGGGACTAGCGGGAGTGGACGAGCAGTTCTTC. Translating it yields CSARGPPGLAGVDEQFF. This chain connects TRBV20-1 to TRBJ2-1, with 14 bases fitting TRBD2. The junction had 12 bases not matched to a gene; V was cut back by 1 base and J by 10 bases. The CDR3 length is 17 residues. CDR1 and CDR2 from the germline V gene are DFQATT and SNEGSKA (reference sequence).

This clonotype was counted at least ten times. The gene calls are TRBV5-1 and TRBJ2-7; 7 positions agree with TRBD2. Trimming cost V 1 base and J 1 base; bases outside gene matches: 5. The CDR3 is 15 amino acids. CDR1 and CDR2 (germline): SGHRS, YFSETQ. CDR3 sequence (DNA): TGCGCCAGCAGCTTGAACCTAGCGGTTTCCTACGAGCAGTACTTC. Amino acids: CASSLNLAVSYEQYF.

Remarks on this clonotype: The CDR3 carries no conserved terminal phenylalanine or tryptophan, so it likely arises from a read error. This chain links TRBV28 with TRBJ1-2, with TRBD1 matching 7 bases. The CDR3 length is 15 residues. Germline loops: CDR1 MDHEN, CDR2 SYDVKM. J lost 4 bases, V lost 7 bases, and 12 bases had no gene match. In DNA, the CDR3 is TGTGCCAGCAACACTAGGACAGGCAAAAGCTATGGCTACACCTAC. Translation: CASNTRTGKSYGYTY.

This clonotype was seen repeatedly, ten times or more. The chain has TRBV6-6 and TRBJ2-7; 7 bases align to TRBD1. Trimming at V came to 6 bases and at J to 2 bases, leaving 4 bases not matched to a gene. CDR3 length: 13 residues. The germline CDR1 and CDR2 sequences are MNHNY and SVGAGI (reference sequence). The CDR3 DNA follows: TGTGCCAGCAGCAGGGACAGCGCCTACGAGCAGTACTTC. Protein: CASSRDSAYEQYF.

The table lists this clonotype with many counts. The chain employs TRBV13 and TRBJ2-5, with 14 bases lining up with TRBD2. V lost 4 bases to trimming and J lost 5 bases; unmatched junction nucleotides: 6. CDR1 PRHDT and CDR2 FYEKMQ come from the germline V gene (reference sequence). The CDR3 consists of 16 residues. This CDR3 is CASSSGLAGGEETQYF. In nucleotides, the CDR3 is TGTGCCAGCAGCTCCGGACTAGCGGGAGGAGAGGAGACCCAGTACTTC.

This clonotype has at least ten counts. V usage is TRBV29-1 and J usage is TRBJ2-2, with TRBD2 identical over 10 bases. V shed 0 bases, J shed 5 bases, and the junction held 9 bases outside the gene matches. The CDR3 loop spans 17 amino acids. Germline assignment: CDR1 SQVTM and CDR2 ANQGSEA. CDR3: CSVEDRGLAGDTGELFF. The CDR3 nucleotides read TGCAGCGTTGAAGATCGCGGGCTAGCGGGAGATACCGGGGAGCTGTTTTTT.

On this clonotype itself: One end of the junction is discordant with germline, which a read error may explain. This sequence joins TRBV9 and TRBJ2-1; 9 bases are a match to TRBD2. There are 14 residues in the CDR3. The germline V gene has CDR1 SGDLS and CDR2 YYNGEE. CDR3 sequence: CASSTRTSEDERFF. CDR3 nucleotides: TGTGCCAGCAGCACCCGGACTAGCGAGGATGAGCGGTTCTTC.

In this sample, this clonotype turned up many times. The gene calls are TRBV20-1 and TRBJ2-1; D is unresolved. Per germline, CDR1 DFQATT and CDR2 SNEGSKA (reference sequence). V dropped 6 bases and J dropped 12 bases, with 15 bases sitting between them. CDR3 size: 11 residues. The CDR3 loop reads CSATLGQRQFF. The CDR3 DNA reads TGCAGTGCCACCCTAGGTCAAAGGCAGTTCTTC.

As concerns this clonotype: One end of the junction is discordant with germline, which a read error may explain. The CDR3 spells CGARTLLGSYEQCF. CDR3 bases: TGCGGTGCTAGGACTCTGCTGGGTTCCTACGAGCAGTGCTTC. The rearrangement uses TRBV20-1 and TRBJ2-7, with D possibly matching TRBD2 (5 bases). There are 14 residues in the CDR3. From germline, CDR1 is DFQATT and CDR2 SNEGSKA (reference sequence).

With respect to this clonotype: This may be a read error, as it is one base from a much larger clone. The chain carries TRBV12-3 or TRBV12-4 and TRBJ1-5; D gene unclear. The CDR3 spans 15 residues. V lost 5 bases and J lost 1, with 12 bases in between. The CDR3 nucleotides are TGTGCCAGCAGTGCAAATGCTGGAAGCAATCAGCCCCAGCATTTT. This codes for CASSANAGSNQPQHF.

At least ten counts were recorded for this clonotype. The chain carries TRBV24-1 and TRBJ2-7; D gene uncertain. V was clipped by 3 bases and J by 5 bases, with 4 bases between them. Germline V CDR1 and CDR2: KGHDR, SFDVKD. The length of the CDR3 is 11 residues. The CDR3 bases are TGTGCCACCAGTGATGGGGACGAGCAGTACTTC. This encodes CATSDGDEQYF.

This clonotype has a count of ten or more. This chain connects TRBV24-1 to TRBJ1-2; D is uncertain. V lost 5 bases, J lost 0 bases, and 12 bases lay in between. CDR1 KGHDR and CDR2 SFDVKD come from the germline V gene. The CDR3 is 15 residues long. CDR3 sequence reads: CATSAGGTANYGYTF. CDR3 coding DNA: TGTGCCACCAGTGCAGGCGGAACCGCTAACTATGGCTACACCTTC.